The 9 T cell receptor beta chains reported below all come from one sample, sequenced in a study of shared T cell receptors in the human thymus. Measured with immunoSEQ multiplex PCR; TCRdb has only the in-frame clones, and not every one. The data contain 630,000 or so clones, approximately 87% of them singletons. These sequences were also reported in another study, on human thymus T cells.

Sequencing input: thymocytes. Receptors originate from a boy under three years old with a congenital heart defect.

The rearrangement links TRBV28 to TRBJ2-1; TRBD2 matches at 9 bases. This CDR3 region has 18 residues. Per the germline V gene, CDR1 is MDHEN and CDR2 is SYDVKM. V was pared by 5 bases and J by 7 bases, with 18 bases of the junction left unmatched. CDR3 region: CASSLKEAGGRTGNEQFF. DNA of the CDR3: TGTGCCAGCAGTCTTAAGGAGGCGGGAGGGCGGACGGGGAATGAGCAGTTCTTC.

The chain couples TRBV29-1 to TRBJ2-7; perhaps TRBD1 as D (5 bases). Trimming left V 7 bases short and J 5 bases short, with 15 bases between. Germline-derived CDR1 and CDR2 are SQVTM and ANQGSEA. The CDR3 sequence is 12 residues long. The CDR3 protein is CSAWGGWDEQYF. CDR3 sequence (DNA): TGCAGCGCTTGGGGCGGTTGGGACGAGCAGTACTTC.

The chain recombines TRBV7-9 with TRBJ1-3, with TRBD1 matching 8 bases. The CDR3 is 17 residues long. The germline CDR1 and CDR2 sequences are SEHNR and FQNEAQ (reference sequence). Losses at the gene ends were 2 bases for V and 0 bases for J; bases not matched to a gene: 6. CDR3 residues: CASSLTPDRASGNTIYF. The DNA of the CDR3 is TGTGCCAGCAGCTTAACTCCGGACAGGGCCTCTGGAAACACCATATATTTT. Based on the CDR3 plus reference TRBV7-9 and TRBJ1-3, the full variable domain is DTGVSQNPRHKITKRGQNVTFRCDPISEHNRLYWYRQTLGQGPEFLTYFQNEAQLEKSRLLSDRFSAERPKGSFSTLEIQRTEQGDSAMYLCASSLTPDRASGNTIYFGEGSWLTVV.

Only one count was recorded for this clone. A read error may produce the germline difference seen at one junction end. The chain carries TRBV28 and TRBJ2-7; unclear D gene. The CDR3 spans 11 residues. CDR1 is MDHEN, CDR2 SYDVKM, per germline. CDR3 nucleotides: TGTGCCAGCAGTGCCGGGTACGGGCAGTACTTC. It encodes CASSAGYGQYF.

The gene calls are TRBV10-1 and TRBJ2-7; 8 nucleotides line up with TRBD2. The germline gives CDR1 WNHNN, CDR2 SYGVQD (reference sequence). CDR3 length: 14 amino acids. V trimming: 3 bases; J trimming: 6 bases; junction bases outside the gene matches: 7. The CDR3 loop is CASSDGLAGSEQYF. CDR3 DNA: TGCGCCAGCAGTGACGGACTAGCTGGTTCCGAGCAGTACTTC.

The chain has TRBV7-2 and TRBJ2-7, with a weak D call TRBD1 (6 bases). The germline V gene has CDR1 SGHTA and CDR2 FQGNSA. CDR3 length: 15 amino acids. Trimming took 3 bases from V and 3 from J, leaving 15 bases between them. The CDR3 DNA is TGTGCCAGCAGCTTGAGAGGGGGTCAGGACTACGAGCAGTACTTC. Its protein is CASSLRGGQDYEQYF. Full variable domain (remainder filled in from reference TRBV7-2 and TRBJ2-7): GAGVSQSPSNKVTEKGKDVELRCDPISGHTALYWYRQSLGQGLEFLIYFQGNSAPDKSGLPSDRFSAERTGGSVSTLTIQRTQQEDSAVYLCASSLRGGQDYEQYFGPGTRLTVT.

The chain joins TRBV11-2 to TRBJ1-2, with D possibly being TRBD1 (5 bases). Germline CDR1 and CDR2: SGHAT and FQNNGV. V lost 5 bases to trimming and J lost 6 bases, with 25 bases between them. The CDR3 loop spans 17 amino acids. CDR3 in amino acids: CASSRYPTENPWDGYTF. CDR3 coding DNA: TGTGCCAGCAGCCGCTATCCGACAGAAAACCCCTGGGATGGCTACACCTTC.

The V call is TRBV19, the J call TRBJ1-5; 7 nucleotides match TRBD1. From germline, CDR1 is LNHDA and CDR2 SQIVND (reference sequence). V trimming: 10 bases; J trimming: 2 bases; junction bases outside the gene matches: 17. The CDR3 spans 17 residues. This CDR3 reads CATSFRDRVAGNQPQHF. CDR3 coding DNA: TGTGCCACCTCCTTCCGGGACAGAGTTGCTGGCAATCAGCCCCAGCATTTT.

The rearrangement links TRBV5-4 to TRBJ2-1; 9 bases match TRBD1. The J segment lost 14 bases and the V segment lost 3 bases, leaving 6 bases of the junction unmatched. The CDR3 is 12 residues long. CDR1 and CDR2 from the germline V gene are SGHNT and YYREEE (reference sequence). The CDR3 is CASSYRQGGEFF. The CDR3 DNA reads TGTGCCAGCAGCTACAGACAGGGGGGTGAGTTCTTC. The full variable domain, completed using reference TRBV5-4 and TRBJ2-1, is ETGVTQSPTHLIKTRGQQVTLRCSSQSGHNTVSWYQQALGQGPQFIFQYYREEENGRGNFPPRFSGLQFPNYSSELNVNALELDDSALYLCASSYRQGGEFFGPGTRLTVL.